This entry concerns a single T cell receptor beta chain. Its specificity is not known. V trimming: 6 bases; J trimming: 10 bases; junction bases outside the gene matches: 7. In germline, CDR1 is MNHNY, CDR2 SVGAGI (reference sequence). The CDR3 contains 15 residues. The sample belongs to a study of long-term antiretroviral therapy in people with HIV. Study details: The earliest samples came from an era when ART typically awaited falling CD4 counts.

General study points: ART was followed by higher diversity that remained below transplant donor controls. Absence of data on ART adherence, viral resistance or therapy changes was noted.

Samples were assayed with immunoSEQ v3.0 at survey level. TCRdb keeps only in-frame clones here, not all; method: immunoSEQ multiplex PCR. The sample consists of 40,000 to 50,000 clones, approximately 94% of them appearing once. The material sequenced was unsorted PBMCs, taken around 9.2 years after starting antiretroviral therapy. V and J are TRBV6-6 and TRBJ2-2; 14 bases match TRBD2. The TCR originated in a man aged 25-45 years with HIV. This CDR3 reads CASSSTSGGVSELFF. The CDR3 DNA reads as TGTGCCAGCAGCTCGACTAGCGGGGGGGTTTCGGAGCTGTTTTTT.